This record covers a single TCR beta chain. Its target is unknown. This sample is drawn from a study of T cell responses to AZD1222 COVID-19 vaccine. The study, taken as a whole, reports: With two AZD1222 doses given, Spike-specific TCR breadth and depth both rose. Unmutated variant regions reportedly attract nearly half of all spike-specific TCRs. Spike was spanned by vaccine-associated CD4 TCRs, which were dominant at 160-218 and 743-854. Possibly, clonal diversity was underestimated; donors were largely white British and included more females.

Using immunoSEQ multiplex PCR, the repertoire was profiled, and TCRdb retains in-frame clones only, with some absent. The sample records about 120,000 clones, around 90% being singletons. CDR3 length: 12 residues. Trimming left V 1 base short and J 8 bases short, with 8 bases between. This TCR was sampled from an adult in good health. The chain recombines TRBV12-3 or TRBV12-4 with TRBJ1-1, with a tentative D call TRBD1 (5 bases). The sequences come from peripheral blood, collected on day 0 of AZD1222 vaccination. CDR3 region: CASSLGTGEAFF. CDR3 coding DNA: TGTGCCAGCAGTTTAGGTACAGGAGAAGCTTTCTTT.